These T cell receptor beta chains were read from a single sample in a study of T cell repertoires in cytomegalovirus infection. TCRdb itself ran the reads through MiXCR, one entry per CDR3 protein. The sample includes 90,000 to 130,000 distinct CDR3 sequences, 10% of them seen just once. The antigens of these receptors remain unknown. The source material was PBMCs, sequenced either directly or after in vitro stimulation (not recorded which). The receptors originated from a human donor in good health (CMV status not recorded). Some clones in this sample may be carry-over from other donors' samples. Each CDR3 is given with its conserved first and last residue. The order of the fields is CDR3 protein, CDR3 DNA, V gene, D gene, J gene, clone size. The D gene is left open where the match is weak. Size tells how often a clone was seen (once, few, many) or the class of an expanded clone, and some rows leave it out.

CDR3 protein: CASSPETGVRTGELFF
CDR3 DNA: TGTGCTAGCAGCCCGGAGACGGGGGTGCGAACCGGGGAGCTGTTTTTT
V gene: TRBV7-6
D gene: -
J gene: TRBJ2-2
clone size: many

CDR3 protein: CASSLHGGYEQYF
CDR3 DNA: TGTGCCAGCAGCTTACACGGGGGCTACGAGCAGTACTTC
V gene: TRBV5-6
D gene: -
J gene: TRBJ2-7
clone size: few

CDR3 protein: CASSPGTGGTASNSPLHF
CDR3 DNA: TGTGCCAGCAGCCCAGGGACAGGGGGCACAGCGAGTAATTCACCCCTCCACTTT
V gene: TRBV7-2
D gene: TRBD1
J gene: TRBJ1-6
clone size: many

CDR3 protein: CASSLAPGRNQPQHF
CDR3 DNA: TGTGCCAGCAGCTTAGCTCCAGGGAGGAATCAGCCCCAGCATTTT
V gene: TRBV7-2
D gene: -
J gene: TRBJ1-5
clone size: many

CDR3 protein: CASRLGTSGGETQYF
CDR3 DNA: TGTGCCAGCAGGCTGGGGACTAGCGGGGGAGAGACCCAGTACTTC
V gene: TRBV2
D gene: TRBD2
J gene: TRBJ2-5
clone size: many

CDR3 protein: CASSLSSTFLADEQYF
CDR3 DNA: TGTGCCAGCAGCTTATCATCGACCTTTCTAGCGGACGAGCAGTACTTC
V gene: TRBV7-9
D gene: TRBD2
J gene: TRBJ2-7
clone size: many

CDR3 protein: CASTHRPGGFPYNEQFF
CDR3 DNA: TGTGCCAGCACCCACCGGCCCGGAGGATTTCCCTACAATGAGCAGTTCTTC
V gene: TRBV7-2
D gene: -
J gene: TRBJ2-1
clone size: many

CDR3 protein: CASSEGTGRRSYNEQFF
CDR3 DNA: TGTGCCAGCAGTGAAGGGACAGGAAGGCGCTCCTACAATGAGCAGTTCTTC
V gene: TRBV6-1
D gene: TRBD1
J gene: TRBJ2-1
clone size: -

CDR3 protein: CASSYSIGLAKNIQYF
CDR3 DNA: TGTGCCAGCAGTTACTCGATAGGACTAGCCAAAAACATTCAGTACTTC
V gene: TRBV6-8
D gene: -
J gene: TRBJ2-4
clone size: -

CDR3 protein: CASSKTDGGNTIYF
CDR3 DNA: TGCGCCAGCAGCAAAACGGACGGCGGAAACACCATATATTTT
V gene: TRBV4-1
D gene: -
J gene: TRBJ1-3
clone size: -

CDR3 protein: CASSLPWTGNNEQFF
CDR3 DNA: TGTGCCAGTAGTCTGCCGTGGACAGGCAACAATGAGCAGTTCTTC
V gene: TRBV19
D gene: TRBD1
J gene: TRBJ2-1
clone size: few

CDR3 protein: CASSPLMGSGQPQHF
CDR3 DNA: TGTGCCAGCAGCCCCCTGATGGGATCGGGTCAGCCCCAGCATTTT
V gene: TRBV7-2
D gene: -
J gene: TRBJ1-5
clone size: many

CDR3 protein: CASSLDGTSGIHFYNEQFF
CDR3 DNA: TGTGCCAGCAGCTTAGATGGGACTAGCGGGATACACTTCTACAATGAGCAGTTCTTC
V gene: TRBV7-2
D gene: TRBD2
J gene: TRBJ2-1
clone size: many

CDR3 protein: CASSPTRMGQLYGYTF
CDR3 DNA: TGTGCCAGCAGCCCCACAAGAATGGGACAGCTCTATGGCTACACCTTC
V gene: TRBV7-2
D gene: TRBD1
J gene: TRBJ1-2
clone size: many

CDR3 protein: CASSQQLQETQYF
CDR3 DNA: TGTGCCAGCAGTCAGCAGCTCCAAGAGACCCAGTACTTC
V gene: TRBV6-5
D gene: -
J gene: TRBJ2-5
clone size: few

CDR3 protein: CASSLTGLQETQYF
CDR3 DNA: TGCGCCAGCAGCCTCACAGGACTCCAAGAGACCCAGTACTTC
V gene: TRBV4-1
D gene: -
J gene: TRBJ2-5
clone size: many

CDR3 protein: CASSQVAGTGDSPLHF
CDR3 DNA: TGTGCCAGCAGCCAAGTTGCCGGGACAGGGGACTCACCCCTCCACTTT
V gene: TRBV14
D gene: TRBD1
J gene: TRBJ1-6
clone size: -

CDR3 protein: CASSSYRDTPYEQYF
CDR3 DNA: TGTGCCAGCAGTTCCTATCGGGACACGCCCTACGAGCAGTACTTC
V gene: TRBV28
D gene: -
J gene: TRBJ2-7
clone size: few

CDR3 protein: CASSPTGARETQYF
CDR3 DNA: TGTGCCAGCAGTCCCACAGGGGCGAGAGAGACCCAGTACTTC
V gene: TRBV27
D gene: TRBD1
J gene: TRBJ2-5
clone size: few

CDR3 protein: CASSQGALADTQYF
CDR3 DNA: TGCGCCAGCAGTCAGGGGGCCCTCGCAGATACGCAGTATTTT
V gene: TRBV10-1
D gene: TRBD1
J gene: TRBJ2-3
clone size: -

CDR3 protein: CASSSRGVPDTQYF
CDR3 DNA: TGTGCCAGCAGTTCCCGGGGCGTTCCAGATACGCAGTATTTT
V gene: TRBV6-1
D gene: -
J gene: TRBJ2-3
clone size: many

CDR3 protein: CASIPSTGANTEAFF
CDR3 DNA: TGCGCCAGCATTCCATCGACAGGGGCGAACACTGAAGCTTTCTTT
V gene: TRBV10-2
D gene: TRBD1
J gene: TRBJ1-1
clone size: few

CDR3 protein: CASSSNREGTEAFF
CDR3 DNA: TGTGCCAGTAGTAGCAACAGGGAGGGGACTGAAGCTTTCTTT
V gene: TRBV19
D gene: -
J gene: TRBJ1-1
clone size: -

CDR3 protein: CASSPESRASDYGYTF
CDR3 DNA: TGTGCCAGCAGCCCCGAGAGTCGGGCGTCGGACTATGGCTACACCTTC
V gene: TRBV7-9
D gene: -
J gene: TRBJ1-2
clone size: -

CDR3 protein: CASSEEGTPNEQFF
CDR3 DNA: TGTGCCAGCAGTGAAGAGGGGACACCGAATGAGCAGTTCTTC
V gene: TRBV6-1
D gene: -
J gene: TRBJ2-1
clone size: many

CDR3 protein: CASSLKGAKRETQYF
CDR3 DNA: TGTGCCAGCAGTTTGAAGGGGGCTAAGCGAGAGACCCAGTACTTC
V gene: TRBV28
D gene: TRBD1
J gene: TRBJ2-5
clone size: many